Given below is one T cell receptor (beta chain) in context. What it binds is unknown. The PCR contained 60 Vbeta and 13 Jbeta primers. Sequenced by immunoSEQ multiplex PCR; TCRdb stores in-frame clones only, minus some. This specimen shows tens of thousands of clones; the ten leading clones hold about 6.7%. These data are taken from a study of cytomegalovirus exposure and HLA in healthy donors. Study context: Researchers previously reported finding roughly 120 million unique TCR beta sequences from 150 million to 200 million T cells. Points from the study as a whole: There were 150 to 200 TCR beta chains listed as cytomegalovirus-associated. Later on, an analysis tied 15,000 to 20,000 TCR beta sequences to HLA alleles at 0.05 false discovery rate. Later work showed greater clonal expansion in HLA-associated TCR beta chains than in equally common others.

V was shortened by 3 bases and J by 11 bases, with 8 bases between the two germline ends. The CDR3 consists of 12 residues. CDR1 MDHEN and CDR2 SYDVKM come from the germline V gene. Specimen: PBMCs. J is TRBJ1-6 and V is TRBV28; D gene uncertain. The clonotype was recovered from a woman aged 40 to 50 in good health and CMV-seronegative. CDR3 bases: TGTGCCAGCAGTTTCCCTGCGGCACCCCTCCACTTT. Translated, it gives CASSFPAAPLHF.